This record concerns one TCR beta chain sequence. Trimming took 0 bases from V and 4 from J, leaving 10 bases between them. Germline assignment: CDR1 MDHEN and CDR2 SYDVKM. CDR3 length: 14 residues. The sample is drawn from a study of blood T cell repertoires in COVID-19. Study-wide context: The samples span acute and convalescent COVID-19 from the United States, Italy and Spain. T cells, B-cell-depleted T cells, or PBMCs supplied cDNA or gDNA.

Per the original data handling: How many nucleated cells were present was estimated from reference gene primer amplification. The method was immunoSEQ multiplex PCR; TCRdb's version includes in-frame clones alone and lacks a portion of them. Clone size and the V and J calls come from that table; the DNA yielded D and trimming. Among more than 300,000 clones listed, 90% were seen once. The receptor was derived from a middle-aged woman with COVID-19, enrolled during active disease. The V and J genes are TRBV28 and TRBJ2-7, with D possibly being TRBD1 (5 bases). The sample consisted of peripheral blood. The CDR3 bases are TGTGCCAGCAGTTTATGGACAGAGATATACGAGCAGTACTTC. This gives the protein CASSLWTEIYEQYF.